This paragraph covers one T cell receptor (beta chain) sequence. The antigen it binds to is not known. Per-base qualities were not stored, and no clone one base away is much larger. The data were taken from a study of shared T cell receptors in the human thymus (dated by TCRdb to the early 2020s). For the wider study: The study examined how self-reactive, shared T-cell receptor alpha chains are generated in the human thymus.

The library was obtained by the immunoSEQ multiplex PCR assay. This immuneACCESS table, as held by TCRdb, lists in-frame sequences with V and J called but not all clones. Of the missing ones, under half trace to an unresolved V gene in checked studies; the others have no known cause. The sample data list roughly 500,000 clones, and roughly 74% of these were observed just once. Roughly 0.013% of the sample is in the top ten clones. V is clipped by 7 bases and J by 5 bases, and the sequence between their germline boundaries is 17 bases long. CDR1 and CDR2, looked up from the germline V gene, are SQVTM and ANQGSEA. Reading from cysteine to phenylalanine, the CDR3 counts 13 amino acids. This entry keeps only the CDR3 DNA: 39 bases, framed from base 1. These data were also reused for a study on human thymus T cells. Per that second paper: Donors were immunologically healthy infants undergoing open corrective cardiac surgery for congenital heart defects in Finland. The thymus tissue came from surgical resects taken out during corrective cardiac surgery. Usage of V and J gene segments appeared to be biased in both the thymic and the peripheral blood repertoires. Highly overlapping thymic TCR repertoires among unrelated individuals were reported in the related research. The study used fewer than ten infant thymus samples plus four related peripheral blood samples to characterize TCR alpha and beta repertoires. Donor ages ranged from about 7 to 250 days, and the cohort comprised about six male and two female infants. Thymocytes were freed from the tissue by mechanical means and kept at -70 degrees C as pellets of roughly 9-30 million cells. A QIAsymphony instrument was used to extract genomic DNA from the frozen cell pellets. The immunoSEQ multiplex PCR assay was used to amplify the TCRB and TCRAD loci from a standardized quantity of quality-controlled genomic DNA. Amplicons spanned the V(D)J region at a length sufficient to cover the CDR3 and identify V and J genes. Through the commercial immunoSEQ service, the amplicons were sequenced on an Illumina platform. Primer bias and sequencing errors were corrected as previously described, and TCRAD and TCRB were defined on the basis of the IMGT database. immunoSEQ Analyzer 3.0 and VDJTools were used for repertoire analysis, which covered basic statistics, V/J segment usage, diversity estimates, rarefaction and pairwise overlap. Chao1, ChaoE, Efron-Thisted, Shannon and inverse Simpson indices were used to estimate diversity, which was also estimated on datasets down-sampled to the smallest sample. Repertoire overlap was assessed by strict matching of CDR3 nucleotide sequence, V gene and J gene, and clustering was done by Jaccard-based multidimensional scaling. On average, about 800,000 unique TCRB clonotypes were obtained from thymus samples, compared with roughly 84,000 from blood samples.

Material for sequencing was thymocytes. This chain is built from TRBV29-1 and TRBJ1-1; TRBD1 is possibly the D segment (6 matching bases). The clonotype originates from a boy in the first two years of life with a congenital heart defect. Donor details come from another sample of the same person, matched by shared clones. The sequenced DNA is TGCAGCGGCGGGGGGACATCCCAGACTGAAGCTTTCTTT. It is translated as CSGGGTSQTEAFF.